This TCR beta chain was captured in a study of T-cell memory formation after mild COVID-19 (dated by TCRdb to about 2021). About the investigation overall: Most TCR sequence clusters were specific to one of the two donors. In two donors, T-cell clones that expanded and contracted after mild COVID-19 were tracked by sequencing TCRalpha and TCRbeta repertoires over time. The cohort comprised two young, previously healthy adult volunteers, one female and one male. What the authors observed across the whole study: Some responding clones were detected in pre-infection memory, which suggested that pre-existing cross-reactive memory T cells had joined the SARS-CoV-2 response. SARS-CoV-2 specificity of the second-wave clones peaking on day 37 was not confirmed. The study covered only a couple of mild cases, and larger cohorts including severe cases with pre-infection samples were considered necessary. Clones contracting from day 15 to 85 had balanced CD4/CD8 phenotypes, while a second wave expanding from day 15 to 37 was biased towards CD4+. Contracting CD4+ clones turned up mainly in the CM and EM memory subsets, whereas EMRA was where CD8+ clones were enriched.

Sequencing was performed on an Illumina NovaSeq 6000. TCRalpha and TCRbeta cDNA libraries were built by 5'RACE with constant-segment primers, adding sample barcodes and unique molecular identifiers. RNA was extracted from every sample with Trizol reagent. The libraries were amplified in two PCR steps, and the second step added a second sample barcode and Illumina TruSeq adapters. Sequencing of the libraries was done on an Illumina NovaSeq, producing 2 x 150 bp paired-end reads. Under the source paper's analysis protocol: Reads were demultiplexed and collapsed into UMI-guided consensus sequences with migec v1.2.7. Using mixcr v2.1.11, the UMI consensuses were aligned to TRA and TRB V and J templates and assembled into clonotypes. A clonotype was counted as expanded or contracted only if both edgeR and NoisET called the change significant, with noise models trained on biological replicates. For edgeR calls, the cutoffs were a false discovery rate-adjusted p below 0.01 and a log2 fold-change threshold of 1. As an exploratory analysis of dynamics, max-normalized trajectories of the 1000 most abundant clonotypes were examined by PCA with hierarchical clustering. Separately sequenced CD4+ and CD8+ repertoires were used to assign a CD4 or CD8 phenotype to each responding clone. Using fastp trimming at Q25 and MiXCR clonotype assembly, TCRdb reanalyzed the public sequencing data and kept in-frame beta chains. Identical CDR3 proteins give one entry, which carries the most common genes and DNA. Here the V and J calls rest on TCRdb's processing, not on the authors' analysis. The sample includes hundreds of thousands of distinct CDR3 sequences, with around a sixth observed a single time. The ten largest clones add up to 22% of the sample.

PBMCs were isolated by Ficoll-Paque density gradient centrifugation. Concerning this clonotype: It lacks a known antigen. No qualities accompany the bases; no much larger clone lies one base away.

V loses 2 bases, J loses 7 bases, and the germline ends lie 6 bases apart. CDR1 and CDR2 were assigned from the germline V gene as MNHEY and SVGEGT. The CDR3 runs 11 amino acids, cysteine and phenylalanine included. Only the CDR3 part of the read is kept: 33 bases, read in frame from the first base. The chain joins TRBV6-2 or TRBV6-3 to TRBJ2-7, with no reliable assignment of the D segment. The sequenced sample consisted of PBMCs or a T cell subset sorted from them (not recorded which). The clonotype was recovered from a young man who had mild COVID-19 (a few samples of this study predate the infection). The sample titles of this study are shuffled in the database, so cell type and time point are left out; the donor was told from shared clones. For the CDR3, the sequence is CASSYHKEQYF. The sequenced DNA: TGTGCCAGCAGTTACCATAAGGAGCAGTACTTC.